This T cell receptor (beta chain) was identified during a study of CD8 T cells in Susac syndrome. This CDR3 is 15 amino acids long. CDR1 SGHTA and CDR2 FQGNSA come from the germline V gene. Trimming took off 2 bases at V and 0 bases at J, with 11 bases between the two ends. Random hexamers were used to reverse transcribe the RNA input (about 0.5 to 1 ug). TCRdb ran MiXCR on the immunoSEQ multiplex PCR reads and lists one entry per CDR3 protein. The sample consists of under 250,000 distinct CDR3 sequences, about 94% of them appearing once. This sequence was found in a human donor with Susac syndrome. The chain is built from TRBV7-2 and TRBJ2-7; perhaps D is TRBD1 or TRBD2 (7 bases each). Sequencing was carried out using CD4+ T cells from PBMCs. The CDR3 DNA sequence: TGTGCCAGCAGCTTATCAGGGGGGGCCTCCTACGAGCAGTACTTC. Residues: CASSLSGGASYEQYF.